This passage covers 21 T cell receptor beta chains from one sample sequenced in a study of T cells in women clearing cervical HPV infection. Sequencing was performed with immunoSEQ multiplex PCR; in TCRdb, only in-frame clones are kept and a portion is missing. The table gives approximately 37,000 clones; the top ten clones make up 5.8% of it. Source material: blood buffy coat. The receptors here all came from a woman between 18 and 69 years old with a cervical HPV16 infection that either progressed to CIN3+ or cleared (not recorded which).

To note about this clone: The sequenced fragment ends 3 residues before the CDR3 boundary, so the rest is inferred from the germline J gene. V gene TRBV28 combines with J gene TRBJ2-4; D may be TRBD1 or TRBD2 (5 bases each). This CDR3 has 16 amino acids. Germline V gene lookup returns CDR1 MDHEN and CDR2 SYDVKM. This CDR3 is CASSSRENRANYGQYF. CDR3 DNA, as far as it was read: TGTGCCAGCAGTTCCAGGGAGAACCGGGCCAACTATGGT. Using reference TRBV28 and TRBJ2-4 for the parts outside the CDR3, the full variable domain is DVKVTQSSRYLVKRTGEKVFLECVQDMDHENMFWYRQDPGLGLRLIYFSYDVKMKEKGDIPEGYSVSREKKERFSLILESASTNQTSMYLCASSSRENRANYGQYFGAGTRLSVL.

Notes on this clone: Read data end 3 residues before the CDR3 end; the end is taken from the germline J gene. The rearrangement links TRBV7-2 to TRBJ2-4, with a possible D match to TRBD2 (6 bases). The CDR3 is 14 amino acids. CDR1 SGHTA and CDR2 FQGNSA come from the germline V gene. CDR3: CASSLQEGGYGQYF. The CDR3 bases that were read are TGTGCCAGCAGCTTACAGGAGGGTGGCTATGGT. Variable domain in full (rest from reference TRBV7-2 and TRBJ2-4): GAGVSQSPSNKVTEKGKDVELRCDPISGHTALYWYRQSLGQGLEFLIYFQGNSAPDKSGLPSDRFSAERTGGSVSTLTIQRTQQEDSAVYLCASSLQEGGYGQYFGAGTRLSVL.

Turning to this clone: The read ends 3 residues early relative to the CDR3; the germline J gene fills the gap. The chain employs TRBV29-1 and TRBJ2-1; 8 bases are a match to TRBD1. The CDR3 covers 14 residues. Germline-derived CDR1 and CDR2 are SQVTM and ANQGSEA. Unmatched junction bases numbered 9, after V lost 6 bases and J lost 5 bases. The sequenced part of the CDR3 DNA is TGCAGCGTACGCCGGGACAGGAATGACAATGAG. It codes for CSVRRDRNDNE. The CDR3 as a whole reads CSVRRDRNDNEQFF.

For this clone: The read ends 3 residues early relative to the CDR3; the germline J gene fills the gap. The V gene is TRBV30, the J gene TRBJ1-2; the D is unclear. Germline CDR1 and CDR2: GTSNPN and SVGIG (reference sequence). The CDR3 is 15 amino acids. The CDR3 region is CAWSVAGGSTDTYTF. Partial CDR3 DNA: TGTGCCTGGAGTGTAGCGGGAGGTTCCACAGATACC.

CDR3 in amino acids: CSVGRTSRISEQYF. CDR3 DNA, as far as it was read: TGCAGCGTTGGAAGGACTAGCAGGATTTCCGAG. The chain joins TRBV29-1 to TRBJ2-7; 8 bases match TRBD2. The read stops 3 residues short of the end of the CDR3; the missing end is completed from the germline J gene. The junction had 11 bases not matched to a gene; V was cut back by 4 bases and J by 6 bases. CDR3 size: 14 residues. The germline gives CDR1 SQVTM, CDR2 ANQGSEA.

Comment on this clone: Read coverage stops 3 residues before the CDR3 terminus; the germline J gene supplies the remainder. The rearrangement joins TRBV7-6 to TRBJ2-3; possible D gene TRBD2, 7 bases. V lost 4 bases and J 2 bases, leaving 22 bases between the germline ends. Germline V gene lookup returns CDR1 SGHVS and CDR2 FNYEAQ. This CDR3 region has 18 residues. CDR3: CASSSIRGGVRVTDTQYF. The sequenced part of the CDR3 DNA is TGTGCCAGCAGCTCCATCAGGGGAGGGGTCCGGGTCACAGATACG.

The DNA read from the CDR3 is TGTGCCAGTATCACGAGGGGCACTGAA. Translated, it gives CASITRGTE. The whole CDR3 sequence reads CASITRGTEAFF. This chain connects TRBV19 to TRBJ1-1, with D perhaps matching TRBD1 (5 bases). The read ends 3 residues shy of where the CDR3 ends; the end is completed using the germline J gene. Between the trimmed V and J ends, which lost 7 bases and 4 bases, there was a span of 10 bases. The CDR3 is made up of 12 amino acids. CDR1 is LNHDA, CDR2 SQIVND, per germline (reference sequence).

Comment on this clone: The read falls 3 residues short of the CDR3 end, and the missing part is taken from the germline J gene. The chain has TRBV19 and TRBJ1-1, with unresolved D. The CDR3 loop spans 14 amino acids. Germline V lookup: CDR1 LNHDA, CDR2 SQIVND (reference sequence). V gave up 2 bases and J gave up 2 bases, with 9 bases separating them. CDR3 in amino acids: CASSIRNSNTEAFF. CDR3 DNA, as far as it was read: TGTGCCAGTAGTATAAGGAACAGCAACACTGAA. Full variable domain (rest looked up from reference TRBV19 and TRBJ1-1): DGGITQSPKYLFRKEGQNVTLSCEQNLNHDAMYWYRQDPGQGLRLIYYSQIVNDFQKGDIAEGYSVSREKKESFPLTVTSAQKNPTAFYLCASSIRNSNTEAFFGQGTRLTVV.

The CDR3 here is CASSSTRLAGVFSTGELFF. CDR3 DNA, as far as it was read: TGTGCCAGCAGTTCCACCAGGCTAGCGGGAGTTTTCTCAACCGGGGAG. This chain joins TRBV28 and TRBJ2-2; 10 bases line up with TRBD2. The read terminates 3 residues ahead of where the CDR3 ends, so the germline J gene completes it. J lost 5 bases, V lost 4 bases, and 16 bases had no gene match. The CDR3 has 19 amino acids. The germline gives CDR1 MDHEN, CDR2 SYDVKM.

Regarding this clone: The CDR3 is cut off 3 residues early in the read; its end comes from the germline J gene. The chain employs TRBV19 and TRBJ2-7; D might be TRBD2 (6 bases). Looked up from germline, CDR1 is LNHDA and CDR2 is SQIVND (reference sequence). Trimming took 3 bases from V and 3 from J, leaving 12 bases between them. There are 14 residues in the CDR3. The CDR3 DNA, read in part, is TGTGCCAGTAGTATTGGGGGGACGATCTACGAG. Protein: CASSIGGTIYE. Given in full, the CDR3 is CASSIGGTIYEQYF.

Details on this clone: The CDR3 end falls 3 residues outside the read, so it is completed with the germline J gene. In the same sample, other DNA sequences code for this CDR3. The chain is built from TRBV11-2 and TRBJ2-1; the D gene is possibly TRBD2 (6 bases). CDR3 length equals 13 residues. Trimming pared 3 bases from V and 3 bases from J, leaving 6 bases between. CDR1 and CDR2 from the germline V gene are SGHAT and FQNNGV. CDR3 loop: CASSLGGYNEQFF. The sequenced part of the CDR3 DNA is TGTGCCAGCAGCTTGGGGGGCTACAATGAG.

Remarks on this clone: Coverage ceases 3 residues before the CDR3 finishes, and the germline J gene fills in the end. The V and J genes are TRBV7-3 and TRBJ2-2; perhaps TRBD1 as D (6 bases). The germline V and J ends were trimmed by 4 bases and 5 bases, with 17 bases remaining between them. Germline CDR1 reads SGHTA; CDR2 reads FQGTGA. The CDR3 totals 16 residues. The sequenced CDR3 bases are TGTGCCAGCAGCTCATGGGCCAGGGGACCGACCGGGGAG. Amino acid sequence: CASSSWARGPTGE. The whole CDR3 protein is CASSSWARGPTGELFF. Full variable domain (missing parts from reference TRBV7-3 and TRBJ2-2): GAGVSQTPSNKVTEKGKYVELRCDPISGHTALYWYRQSLGQGPEFLIYFQGTGAADDSGLPNDRFFAVRPEGSVSTLKIQRTERGDSAVYLCASSSWARGPTGELFFGEGSRLTVL.

Comment on this clone: The observed sequence ends 3 residues before the CDR3 terminus, with the missing tail filled in from the germline J gene. The chain combines TRBV19 with TRBJ2-4, with D possibly TRBD1 on 6 matching bases. Per germline, CDR1 LNHDA and CDR2 SQIVND (reference sequence). The CDR3 is 15 residues long. CDR3 region: CASTTQGANGYGQYF. CDR3 DNA (partial): TGTGCCAGTACCACACAGGGAGCGAACGGCTATGGT.

With respect to this clone: The CDR3 is cut off 3 residues early in the read; its end comes from the germline J gene. This sequence joins TRBV19 and TRBJ2-7; D may match TRBD1 or TRBD2 (6 bases each). The CDR3 covers 13 residues. The germline V and J ends were trimmed by 6 bases and 4 bases, with 13 bases remaining between them. Germline CDR1 reads LNHDA; CDR2 reads SQIVND (reference sequence). The CDR3 region is CASSAGHSYEQYF. Partial CDR3 DNA: TGTGCCAGTAGCGCGGGACACTCATACGAG.

About this clone: The CDR3 end lies 3 residues beyond the end of the read and is filled in from the germline J gene. This sequence joins TRBV28 and TRBJ1-4; D call uncertain. The CDR3 extends over 12 amino acids. The V end lost 3 bases, the J end lost 4 bases, and 3 bases lay between the germline ends. Germline loops: CDR1 MDHEN, CDR2 SYDVKM. CDR3 DNA (partial): TGTGCCAGCAGTTTTAATAATGAAAAA. Translating gives CASSFNNEK. The entire CDR3 is CASSFNNEKLFF.

On this clone itself: The CDR3 extends 3 residues past the end of the read, so its final part is completed from the germline J gene. The J gene is TRBJ2-3, the V gene TRBV30; 7 positions match TRBD1. CDR1 GTSNPN and CDR2 SVGIG come from the germline V gene (reference sequence). CDR3 length equals 16 residues. CDR3 loop: CAWSVSGRGFDQPQYF. The sequenced part of the CDR3 DNA is TGTGCCTGGAGTGTAAGCGGCAGGGGGTTCGATCAGCCG.

The CDR3: CARGLADEQFF. The part of the CDR3 DNA that was read is TGTGCCAGAGGACTAGCAGATGAG. V and J are TRBV2 and TRBJ2-1; 8 positions agree with TRBD2. The CDR3 end falls 3 residues outside the read, so it is completed with the germline J gene. CDR1 and CDR2 from the germline V gene are SNHLY and FYNNEI. V lost 9 bases to trimming and J lost 8 bases; unmatched junction nucleotides: 3. This CDR3 comprises 11 residues.

With respect to this clone: The read finishes 3 residues shy of the CDR3 end, and the germline J gene is used to complete it. The V and J genes are TRBV29-1 and TRBJ1-4, with D unresolved. Trimming stripped 6 bases from V and 8 bases from J, with 7 bases between. The CDR3 runs to 10 residues. Germline CDR1 SQVTM, CDR2 ANQGSEA. The CDR3 reads CSVKGEKLFF. The DNA read from the CDR3 is TGCAGCGTCAAAGGGGAAAAA.

Turning to this clone: With the read ending 3 residues before the CDR3 end, the germline J gene is used to fill in that end. The J gene is TRBJ1-4, the V gene TRBV20-1; D not certain. Germline values: CDR1 DFQATT, CDR2 SNEGSKA (reference sequence). CDR3 size: 13 residues. Incomplete CDR3 DNA: TGCAGTGCTAGTGGTCCCCTAGGTTCACCA. Residues: CSASGPLGSP. The CDR3, in full, reads CSASGPLGSPLFF.

As for this clone: The read terminates 3 residues before the CDR3 end, so the remaining end is supplied by the germline J gene. The chain has TRBV7-3 and TRBJ2-4; a weak D match, TRBD1 (6 bases). Germline V gene data show CDR1 as SGHTA and CDR2 as FQGTGA. This CDR3 comprises 12 residues. CDR3 in amino acids: CASSSNRAPQYF. The sequenced CDR3 bases are TGTGCCAGCAGCTCTAACAGGGCCCCT.

With respect to this clone: The read stops 3 residues short of the end of the CDR3; the missing end is completed from the germline J gene. The chain is built from TRBV2 and TRBJ1-1, with 7 bases that match TRBD1. J gave up 7 bases and V 6 bases, and 11 bases lay outside the gene matches. The CDR3 is 14 amino acids. Looked up from germline, CDR1 is SNHLY and CDR2 is FYNNEI. This CDR3 is CASSSTGAPHEAFF. CDR3 bases read: TGTGCCAGCAGCTCTACAGGGGCCCCCCATGAA. The whole variable domain, filled in from reference TRBV2 and TRBJ1-1, reads EPEVTQTPSHQVTQMGQEVILRCVPISNHLYFYWYRQILGQKVEFLVSFYNNEISEKSEIFDDQFSVERPDGSNFTLKIRSTKLEDSAMYFCASSSTGAPHEAFFGQGTRLTVV.